These 8 T cell receptor beta chains came from one sample sequenced in a study of spatial heterogeneity in lung cancer. One entry per CDR3 protein results from TCRdb running MiXCR on the 5' RACE reads. The profile shows about 120,000 distinct CDR3 sequences, more than 10% of them singletons. The sample's time point: blood at routine non-recurrence follow-up after resection. The sequenced material consisted of unsorted whole RNA from tumor, nontumor lung or frozen PBMC. The source material was PBMCs, sampled at follow-up. The receptors stem from a male donor with early-stage non-small cell lung cancer.

This clonotype was picked up a small number of times. The V gene is TRBV12-3 or TRBV12-4, the J gene TRBJ2-1; 13 positions agree with TRBD2. The CDR3 covers 15 residues. V trimming: 6 bases; J trimming: 6 bases; junction bases outside the gene matches: 5. CDR3 sequence: CASRRGLAGSNEQFF. The CDR3 coding sequence is TGTGCCAGCAGGCGGGGACTAGCGGGGAGCAATGAGCAGTTCTTC.

The CDR3 DNA follows: TGCAGTGCTAGAGATCGGAAAGGGGCCAACGTCCTGACTTTC. Encoded protein: CSARDRKGANVLTF. The rearrangement joins TRBV20-1 to TRBJ2-6, with unresolved D. The CDR3 runs to 14 residues. V lost 0 bases to trimming and J lost 4 bases, with 7 bases between them. Germline CDR1 and CDR2: DFQATT and SNEGSKA (reference sequence).

This clonotype was recorded a few times. The J gene is TRBJ2-3, the V gene TRBV20-1; possible D gene TRBD1, 5 bases. Trimming pared 6 bases from V and 4 bases from J, leaving 11 bases between. Germline CDR1 is DFQATT and CDR2 is SNEGSKA (reference sequence). The CDR3 is 12 residues long. The CDR3 DNA reads TGCAGTGCAAGGACACACGCAGATACGCAGTATTTT. It translates to CSARTHADTQYF.

This clonotype has ten or more counts. This CDR3 reads CATSRDLRAGNTIYF. The CDR3, as DNA: TGTGCCACCAGCAGAGATCTCAGGGCGGGAAACACCATATATTTT. V is TRBV15 and J is TRBJ1-3; maybe TRBD1 (5 bases). Trimming removed 0 bases from V and 4 bases from J, with 10 bases in between. The CDR3 consists of 15 residues. The germline CDR1 and CDR2 sequences are LNHNV and YYDKDF (reference sequence).

In its sample, this clonotype was seen a few times. V usage is TRBV7-3 and J usage is TRBJ2-7; D not resolved. The germline V and J ends were trimmed by 5 bases and 4 bases, with 9 bases remaining between them. Looked up from germline, CDR1 is SGHTA and CDR2 is FQGTGA. This CDR3 is built from 12 residues. The CDR3 reads CASSPNGYEQYF. The CDR3 region has the DNA TGTGCCAGCAGCCCCAACGGGTACGAGCAGTACTTC.

This clonotype came up many times. The chain has TRBV15 and TRBJ2-1; 8 bases are shared with TRBD1. The V segment lost 0 bases and the J segment 7 bases; nucleotides outside the gene matches: 8. Germline-derived CDR1 and CDR2 are LNHNV and YYDKDF (reference sequence). The CDR3 covers 16 residues. CDR3 protein: CATSREGSGGRNEQFF. In DNA, the CDR3 is TGTGCCACCAGCAGAGAGGGGTCAGGGGGCCGGAATGAGCAGTTCTTC.

This clonotype was seen many times. V is TRBV4-2 and J is TRBJ2-7; the D gene is possibly TRBD2 (5 bases). The CDR3 runs 16 residues. The ends were cut back, 0 bases at V and 3 bases at J, with 15 bases in the middle. The germline V gene has CDR1 LGHNA and CDR2 YNFKEQ. CDR3 residues: CASSQEGGGQIYEQYF. The CDR3 DNA reads TGTGCCAGCAGCCAAGAAGGAGGTGGCCAGATCTACGAGCAGTACTTC.

This chain links TRBV5-1 with TRBJ2-5, with 7 bases aligning to TRBD1. From germline, CDR1 is SGHRS and CDR2 YFSETQ. V was clipped by 4 bases and J by 5 bases; unmatched bases: 11. CDR3 size: 15 residues. CDR3: CASSGLKGALETQYF. CDR3 DNA: TGCGCCAGCAGCGGACTGAAGGGGGCGTTGGAGACCCAGTACTTC.